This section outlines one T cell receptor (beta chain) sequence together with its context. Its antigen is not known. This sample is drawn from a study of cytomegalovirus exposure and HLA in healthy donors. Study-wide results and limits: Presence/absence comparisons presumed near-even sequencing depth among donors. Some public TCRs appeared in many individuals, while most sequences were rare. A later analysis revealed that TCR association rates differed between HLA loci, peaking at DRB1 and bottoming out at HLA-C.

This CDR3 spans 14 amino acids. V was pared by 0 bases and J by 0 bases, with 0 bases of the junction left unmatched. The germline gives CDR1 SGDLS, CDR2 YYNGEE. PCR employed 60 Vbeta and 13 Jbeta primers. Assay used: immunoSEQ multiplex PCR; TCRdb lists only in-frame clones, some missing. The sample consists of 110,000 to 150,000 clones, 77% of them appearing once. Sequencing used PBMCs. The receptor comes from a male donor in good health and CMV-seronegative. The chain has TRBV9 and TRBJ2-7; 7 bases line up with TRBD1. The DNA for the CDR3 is TGTGCCAGCAGCGTAGGGGACAGCTCCTACGAGCAGTACTTC. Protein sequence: CASSVGDSSYEQYF.